This TCR beta chain appears in the sequencing data of a study of shared clonotypes between healthy human individuals. Sequencing used immunoSEQ multiplex PCR; TCRdb keeps in-frame clones, though not all of them. The sample lists some 2.1 million clones, approximately 92% seen once, with over 1.5% in the top ten. CD8 cells regarded as naive lacked CD45RO, were positively chosen for CCR7, and omitted terminally differentiated effector memory CD45RA+ cells. Looked up from germline, CDR1 is SGDLS and CDR2 is YYNGEE. V shed 3 bases and J 6 bases; nucleotides not matched to a gene: 15. The CDR3 covers 18 residues.

The rearrangement uses TRBV9 and TRBJ2-3, with 11 positions matching TRBD2. The TCR was taken from a man between 18 and 29 years old in good health. Some clones in this sample may be carry-over from other donors' samples. Sequenced: naive CD8+ T cells from PBMCs. CDR3 in amino acids: CASSDSSLLAGVSDTQYF. CDR3 nucleotides: TGTGCCAGCAGCGACTCGTCCTTACTAGCGGGAGTATCTGATACGCAGTATTTT.